One sample yielded the 24 T cell receptor beta chains listed below, sequenced in a study of response to subunit inactivated influenza vaccine. TCRdb passed the RT-PCR reads through MiXCR, listing each CDR3 protein once. This sample has 500,000 to 600,000 distinct CDR3 sequences; 10% to 15% occur once, and the top ten carry about 9.4%. Sequenced material: PBMCs from blood, taken on the day of vaccination. These receptors were obtained from a man aged 50 to 60 who received an inactivated influenza vaccine.

This clonotype was observed many times. This chain uses TRBV10-3 with TRBJ2-5; D perhaps matches TRBD1 (5 bases). The CDR3 is 15 residues long. Deletions cut 0 bases from V and 5 bases from J, with 13 bases between. Germline CDR1 is ENHRY and CDR2 is SYGVKD. This chain's CDR3 is CAISESSSPGETQYF. In nucleotides, the CDR3 is TGTGCCATCAGTGAGTCATCTAGTCCAGGGGAGACCCAGTACTTC.

At least ten counts were recorded for this clonotype. The gene calls are TRBV7-8 and TRBJ2-1; D assignment may be TRBD1 or TRBD2 (5 bases each). V was clipped by 0 bases and J by 8 bases, with 11 bases between them. CDR1 SGHVS and CDR2 FQNEAQ come from the germline V gene. There are 14 residues in the CDR3. This CDR3 reads CASSLAMRGHEQFF. CDR3 nucleotides: TGTGCCAGCAGCTTAGCTATGAGGGGACATGAGCAGTTCTTC.

This clonotype was seen a handful of times. The chain recombines TRBV29-1 with TRBJ2-3; 13 bases agree with TRBD2. Germline V gives CDR1 SQVTM, CDR2 ANQGSEA. There are 14 residues in the CDR3. Germline trimming cut 6 bases from V and 1 base from J; bases unmatched to any gene: 1. DNA of the CDR3: TGCAGCGTGGGGACTAGCGGGGGCACAGATACGCAGTATTTT. Its protein is CSVGTSGGTDTQYF.

This clonotype was recorded at least ten times. The chain employs TRBV28 and TRBJ2-3; D possibly corresponds to TRBD1 (6 bases). CDR3 length: 16 residues. Looked up from germline, CDR1 is MDHEN and CDR2 is SYDVKM. The V end lost 5 bases, the J end lost 3 bases, and 18 bases lay between the germline ends. This CDR3 is CASSALLGAETDTQYF. The CDR3 DNA reads TGTGCCAGCAGTGCACTCCTGGGGGCAGAGACAGATACGCAGTATTTT.

This clonotype was seen only a few times. The V and J genes are TRBV7-9 and TRBJ2-7; 11 bases match TRBD2. The CDR3 totals 14 residues. Trimming took 8 bases from V and 4 from J; bases not matched to a gene: 7. CDR1 SEHNR and CDR2 FQNEAQ come from the germline V gene (reference sequence). CDR3 residues: CASGISGREYEQYF. The CDR3 bases are TGTGCCAGCGGCATTAGCGGGAGGGAGTACGAGCAGTACTTC.

This clonotype was recorded only once. The chain carries TRBV5-1 and TRBJ2-5; possibly TRBD1 or TRBD2 for D (5 bases each). The CDR3 contains 12 residues. The germline V gene encodes CDR1 SGHRS and CDR2 YFSETQ. The V gene lost 6 bases and the J gene lost 2 bases, with 8 bases spanning the gap. CDR3 protein: CASNGAQETQYF. CDR3 in DNA: TGCGCCAGCAACGGGGCGCAAGAGACCCAGTACTTC.

This rearrangement joins TRBV3-1 to TRBJ2-1; D ambiguous. Germline CDR1 is LGHDT and CDR2 is YNNKEL (reference sequence). V was pared by 0 bases and J by 2 bases, with 8 bases between. The CDR3 loop spans 15 amino acids. The CDR3 here is CASSQDRNPYNEQFF. CDR3 in DNA: TGTGCCAGCAGCCAAGATCGGAACCCCTACAATGAGCAGTTCTTC.

This clonotype has just a few counts. This rearrangement joins TRBV20-1 to TRBJ1-6; D ambiguous. CDR1 is DFQATT, CDR2 SNEGSKA, per germline (reference sequence). The CDR3 contains 14 residues. V lost 6 bases, J lost 9 bases, and 18 bases lay in between. The CDR3 DNA sequence: TGCAGTGCCCACCCCTTGGGCTCGGGTTCACCCCTCCACTTT. Encoded protein: CSAHPLGSGSPLHF.

This clonotype was seen a few times. CDR3 in amino acids: CASSSDRADEQFF. DNA of the CDR3: TGTGCCAGCAGCTCGGACAGGGCGGATGAGCAGTTCTTC. The chain is built from TRBV7-2 and TRBJ2-1, with TRBD1 matching 8 bases. Germline loops: CDR1 SGHTA, CDR2 FQGNSA. This CDR3 comprises 13 residues. Germline trimming cut 4 bases from V and 8 bases from J; bases unmatched to any gene: 4.

The CDR3 loop reads CASSQGENRGSPLHF. CDR3 DNA: TGCGCCAGCAGCCAAGGTGAAAACAGGGGGTCACCCCTCCACTTT. This rearrangement joins TRBV4-3 to TRBJ1-6, with TRBD1 matching 8 bases. The CDR3 runs to 15 residues. Germline lookup yields CDR1 LGHNA and CDR2 YSLEER. Germline trimming cut 1 base from V and 10 bases from J; bases unmatched to any gene: 6.

The table lists this clonotype with a few counts. The gene calls are TRBV28 and TRBJ2-3; 10 bases fit TRBD2. V trimming: 6 bases; J trimming: 4 bases; junction bases outside the gene matches: 7. Germline CDR1 is MDHEN and CDR2 is SYDVKM. This CDR3 spans 15 amino acids. CDR3 coding DNA: TGTGCCAGCAGCCCGACTAGCGGGTTGCCAGATACGCAGTATTTT. This gives the protein CASSPTSGLPDTQYF.

This chain joins TRBV20-1 and TRBJ2-5; TRBD1 agrees at 7 bases. Germline CDR1 is DFQATT and CDR2 is SNEGSKA (reference sequence). The CDR3 has 14 amino acids. V dropped 1 base and J dropped 9; count of bases not matched to a gene: 11. CDR3 in DNA: TGCAGTGCTAGAGCGACGACAGGGCCCAGGGCCCAGTACTTC. It specifies CSARATTGPRAQYF.

The CDR3 DNA reads TGTGCCAGCAGCCCGGGGGGGACAGGGGTAGGGAATGAGCAGTTCTTC. Its translation is CASSPGGTGVGNEQFF. This chain joins TRBV7-6 and TRBJ2-1; 10 positions match TRBD1. J lost 7 bases, V lost 5 bases, and 11 bases had no gene match. There are 16 residues in the CDR3. Germline loops: CDR1 SGHVS, CDR2 FNYEAQ.

This chain's CDR3 is CASSQEATGLGGTQYF. CDR3 DNA: TGCGCCAGCAGCCAAGAAGCTACGGGCCTGGGGGGGACCCAGTACTTC. V is TRBV4-3 and J is TRBJ2-5; maybe TRBD2 (6 bases). The germline CDR1 and CDR2 sequences are LGHNA and YSLEER. V dropped 0 bases and J dropped 7 bases, with 18 bases sitting between them. The CDR3 has 16 amino acids.

This clonotype was recorded a few times. The chain links TRBV7-2 to TRBJ2-3; TRBD2 matches 11 bases. Trimming took 1 base from V and 7 from J; bases not matched to a gene: 7. Germline CDR1 reads SGHTA; CDR2 reads FQGNSA. The length of the CDR3 is 16 residues. This CDR3 is CASSLVASGRRYTQYF. The CDR3 nucleotides read TGTGCCAGCAGCTTAGTGGCTAGCGGGAGGAGGTATACGCAGTATTTT.

The J gene is TRBJ2-7, the V gene TRBV7-2; 7 bases map to TRBD1. The CDR3 has 16 residues. V dropped 1 base and J dropped 3; count of bases not matched to a gene: 9. CDR1 is SGHTA, CDR2 FQGNSA, per germline. The CDR3 sequence: CASSLERAGGIYEQYF. As DNA, the CDR3 is TGTGCCAGCAGCTTAGAAAGGGCAGGGGGTATCTACGAGCAGTACTTC.

Concerning this clonotype: A junction end diverges from the germline sequence, so it may reflect a read error. V usage is TRBV5-6 and J usage is TRBJ2-5; D uncertain. The germline V gene encodes CDR1 SGHDT and CDR2 YYEEEE. The CDR3 is 14 residues long. The chain's CDR3 is CASSLLVGVETQNF. CDR3 DNA: TGTGCCAGCAGCCTCTTAGTAGGTGTGGAGACCCAGAACTTC. The whole variable domain, filled in from reference TRBV5-6 and TRBJ2-5, reads DAGVTQSPTHLIKTRGQQVTLRCSPKSGHDTVSWYQQALGQGPQFIFQYYEEEERQRGNFPDRFSGHQFPNYSSELNVNALLLGDSALYLCASSLLVGVETQNFGPGTRLLVL.

This clonotype was counted many times. The rearrangement uses TRBV5-1 and TRBJ2-7, with 7 bases aligning to TRBD1. V lost 0 bases and J lost 1; bases outside the gene matches: 1. Germline CDR1 and CDR2: SGHRS and YFSETQ. This CDR3 comprises 14 residues. CDR3 nucleotide sequence: TGCGCCAGCAGCTTGGGGGGACAGTCCTACGAGCAGTACTTC. It encodes CASSLGGQSYEQYF.

Points on this clonotype: A far larger clone is one nucleotide away, so this likely arose from a read error. The gene calls are TRBV6-2 or TRBV6-3 and TRBJ2-7; unclear D gene. The CDR3 runs 12 residues. Trimming shortened V by 9 bases and J by 0 bases, and 9 bases separated the two germline ends. Germline-derived CDR1 and CDR2 are MNHEY and SVGEGT. The CDR3 spells CARSRSSYEQYF. CDR3 nucleotide sequence: TGTGCCAGAAGCCGGAGCTCCTACGAGCAGTACTTC.

This clonotype occurred a few times. This chain joins TRBV15 and TRBJ2-5; the D gene could be TRBD1 or TRBD2 (5 bases each). Trimming shortened V by 5 bases and J by 0 bases, and 13 bases separated the two germline ends. The CDR3 is made up of 15 amino acids. Germline V lookup: CDR1 LNHNV, CDR2 YYDKDF (reference sequence). The CDR3 DNA reads TGTGCCACCAGCCCCCGGGACCAGAACCAAGAGACCCAGTACTTC. This translates into CATSPRDQNQETQYF. Full variable domain (outside the CDR3, taken from reference TRBV15 and TRBJ2-5): DAMVIQNPRYQVTQFGKPVTLSCSQTLNHNVMYWYQQKSSQAPKLLFHYYDKDFNNEADTPDNFQSRRPNTSFCFLDIRSPGLGDTAMYLCATSPRDQNQETQYFGPGTRLLVL.

With respect to this clonotype: Its ends do not fully match the called genes, so a read error is possible. The genes are TRBV15 and TRBJ2-5; 9 nucleotides agree with TRBD1. The germline V gene has CDR1 LNHNV and CDR2 YYDKDF (reference sequence). The CDR3 totals 15 residues. The CDR3 protein is CANSRGDREQETQYF. For the CDR3, the DNA is TGTGCCAACAGCAGAGGGGACAGGGAACAAGAGACCCAGTACTTC.

This clonotype appeared a few times. This chain connects TRBV30 to TRBJ1-4, with D perhaps matching TRBD1 (5 bases). CDR1 and CDR2 from the germline V gene are GTSNPN and SVGIG (reference sequence). The CDR3 is 15 residues long. The V end lost 3 bases, the J end lost 0 bases, and 11 bases lay between the germline ends. In DNA, the CDR3 is TGTGCCTGGAGAGGAACAGGCCCAACTAATGAAAAACTGTTTTTT. This codes for CAWRGTGPTNEKLFF.

In its sample, this clonotype was seen a few times. This rearrangement joins TRBV25-1 to TRBJ1-2; unclear D gene. Germline V gene lookup returns CDR1 MGHDK and CDR2 SYGVNS. The V gene lost 5 bases and the J gene lost 8 bases, with 15 bases spanning the gap. The CDR3 covers 13 residues. CDR3 sequence reads: CASSPPIGEGYTF. For the CDR3, the DNA is TGTGCCAGCAGTCCTCCCATAGGCGAGGGCTACACCTTC.

V usage is TRBV10-3 and J usage is TRBJ2-3; possible D gene TRBD2, 5 bases. V was cut by 0 bases and J by 3 bases, with 10 bases left in between. The CDR3 consists of 15 residues. Germline V gene data show CDR1 as ENHRY and CDR2 as SYGVKD. Here the CDR3 reads CAISESTGVTDTQYF. The CDR3 region has the DNA TGTGCCATCAGTGAGTCGACCGGGGTAACAGATACGCAGTATTTT.